This T cell receptor beta chain derives from a study of shared clonotypes between healthy human individuals. This clone was recorded a few times. V was cut by 0 bases and J by 2 bases, with 11 bases left in between. Germline lookup yields CDR1 GTSNPN and CDR2 SVGIG (reference sequence). This CDR3 region has 15 residues. Among the unsorted PBMC samples, replicate PCRs used around 300 ng DNA, 31,000 or so T cell genomes. In the original processing: Quality scores were absent from the junction-only immunoSEQ sequences, so filtering differed. Produced via immunoSEQ multiplex PCR; TCRdb's table is partial and in-frame only. The V and J calls and the clone size are those of that table, but D and trimming were determined from the DNA. The sample records 75,000 to 100,000 clones, 40% to 55% being singletons.

The chain uses TRBV30 and TRBJ1-3; D remains ambiguous. Sequenced input: PBMCs. This TCR came from a woman between 35 and 50 years old in good health. Some clones in this sample may be carry-over from other donors' samples. The CDR3 protein is CAWSVGLLTGNTIYF. The DNA of the CDR3 is TGTGCCTGGAGTGTAGGGTTGTTAACTGGAAACACCATATATTTT. Complete variable domain (other parts from reference TRBV30 and TRBJ1-3): SQTIHQWPATLVQPVGSPLSLECTVEGTSNPNLYWYRQAAGRGLQLLFYSVGIGQISSEVPQNLSASRPQDRQFILSSKKLLLSDSGFYLCAWSVGLLTGNTIYFGEGSWLTVV.